The T cell receptor (beta chain) described here comes from a study of blood T cell repertoires in COVID-19. Study context: PBMCs, B-cell-depleted T cells, or T cells were the source of the cDNA or gDNA that made up the material.

Clones were read by immunoSEQ multiplex PCR, and TCRdb kept only the in-frame ones, dropping some. The repertoire holds approximately 210,000 clones, with 81% as singletons. Cohorts were based on clinical histories the participants reported. This TCR was sampled from a woman in her fifties or sixties with acute COVID-19. Sequenced sample: PBMCs or T cells enriched from blood (not recorded which).

CDR3 residues: CASSSPPAGRGETQYF. The CDR3 nucleotides read TGTGCCAGCAGCTCCCCCCCCGCGGGCAGGGGAGAGACCCAGTACTTC. The genes are TRBV7-8 and TRBJ2-5; D possibly corresponds to TRBD1 (6 bases). The germline V gene has CDR1 SGHVS and CDR2 FQNEAQ. The V end was cut by 4 bases, the J end by 4 bases, with 19 bases between. The CDR3 contains 16 residues.